What follows are 4 T cell receptor beta chains derived from one specimen sequenced in a study of cytomegalovirus exposure and HLA in healthy donors. TCRdb's copy holds only in-frame clones and misses some; the assay was immunoSEQ multiplex PCR. The table lists 150,000 to 180,000 clones, less than 90% of them singletons, with 20% to 25% in the top ten. Sequences were obtained from PBMCs. The source is a man aged 18 to 30 in good health and CMV-seropositive.

V is TRBV18 and J is TRBJ2-7; the D gene is possibly TRBD2 (7 bases). The V end lost 1 base, the J end lost 7 bases, and 17 bases lay between the germline ends. The CDR3 has 15 residues. From germline, CDR1 is KGHSH and CDR2 LQKENI. The CDR3 DNA follows: TGTGCCAGCTCACCACGGGGGGGGGCCCCTAATGAGCAGTACTTC. As protein: CASSPRGGAPNEQYF.

In the case of this clone: This sample includes further DNA sequences coding for the same CDR3. This chain connects TRBV25-1 to TRBJ1-2, with 10 nucleotides matching TRBD1. The CDR3 totals 17 residues. V lost 1 base to trimming and J lost 1 base; unmatched junction nucleotides: 6. Germline CDR1 MGHDK, CDR2 SYGVNS. CDR3 bases: TGTGCCAGCAGTGAATTGGGGACAGGGGAAAATAACTATGGCTACACCTTC. This codes for CASSELGTGENNYGYTF.

V and J are TRBV7-7 and TRBJ2-7; 7 bases are a match to TRBD1. The CDR3 contains 14 residues. With V trimmed by 5 bases and J by 0 bases, 4 bases remained unmatched. Germline V gives CDR1 SSHAT, CDR2 FNYEAQ (reference sequence). CDR3: CASSPRQGSYEQYF. CDR3 nucleotides: TGTGCCAGCAGCCCCAGACAGGGCTCCTACGAGCAGTACTTC.

This clone has just a few counts. The chain uses TRBV5-4 and TRBJ2-7, with a tentative D call TRBD1 (6 bases). The CDR3 is 15 residues long. Trimming stripped 4 bases from V and 5 bases from J, with 19 bases between. CDR1 and CDR2 from the germline V gene are SGHNT and YYREEE (reference sequence). Here the CDR3 DNA reads TGTGCCAGCAGCCGGCAGGACAGTAGTGTCAACGAGCAGTACTTC. This translates into CASSRQDSSVNEQYF.